This entry concerns a single TCR beta chain. The antigen it recognizes is unknown. No much larger clonotype is one base removed from it; base qualities were not supplied. The germline V gene encodes CDR1 GTSNPN and CDR2 SVGIG (reference sequence). The CDR3 spans 11 residues, from the cysteine through the phenylalanine. Only the CDR3 DNA is retained, 33 bases long and in frame from the first base. V and J lose 4 bases and 7 bases, and a span of 11 bases separates them. This record belongs to a study of CD8+ T cells in alopecia areata (dated by TCRdb to about 2018). Study-level background: The treated patients, all with moderate-to-severe alopecia areata, were enrolled in an open-label pilot trial of oral tofacitinib given at 5 to 10 mg twice daily. On the human side, TCRbeta sequencing was run on scalp tissue and on sorted CD4+ and CD8+ peripheral blood T cells from healthy controls and from alopecia areata patients with either patchy or totalis/universalis disease. Clonality in the scalp was compared among normal scalp (n=4), patchy alopecia areata scalp (n=8), and alopecia totalis/universalis scalp (n=8). Tofacitinib was given for 6 to 18 months, followed by 6 months of follow-up off drug to assess delayed response and recurrence. Biopsies were taken from tofacitinib-treated patients at baseline and at 4 and 24 weeks of treatment, and a later scalp biopsy was taken in several of the tofacitinib-treated patients. RNA was extracted with the PAXgene miRNA kit for fixed scalp, the miRNeasy kit for PBMCs, and the RNeasy kit for mouse skin. TCRbeta CDR3 regions were amplified by immunoSEQ multiplex PCR with 35 Vbeta forward and 13 Jbeta reverse primers. To study T cell clonal expansion in alopecia areata, the researchers applied high-throughput TCRbeta sequencing to both the C3H/HeJ mouse model and human patients.

In light of the paper, this sample's time point label describes: baseline before oral tofacitinib. Lesional scalp punch biopsies and peripheral blood were collected from alopecia areata patients. After PBMCs were isolated by density centrifugation and stained for CD3, CD4 and CD8, a FACSAria was used to sort CD4+ and CD8+ T cells. Library creation used the immunoSEQ multiplex PCR assay. RNA was extracted from all samples and reverse transcribed into cDNA, which served as template for TCR sequencing. First-strand cDNA was synthesized using SuperScript III with a 2:1 mix of oligo-dT and random hexamers. A synthetic immune receptor repertoire was used to gauge amplification bias, and whatever bias remained was removed computationally. The authors processed their data as follows. Raw reads were preprocessed for error removal, and CDR3 was defined according to IMGT conventions as running from the conserved cysteine to phenylalanine. Clonality was computed by normalizing Shannon entropy by log2 of the number of productive unique TCRs and subtracting the result from 1. CD4 or CD8 identity of scalp clones was inferred by cross-referencing scalp TCRbeta sequences with sorted blood CD4 and CD8 repertoires. As stored in TCRdb, this immuneACCESS dataset retains in-frame rearrangements with V and J assigned. A fraction of the clones does not appear; measured against another copy, unresolved V genes explain less than half of the discrepancy, and the remainder lacks a known reason. V and J calls and clone size come straight from that table; D and trimming were deduced from the DNA. This sample gives roughly 200,000 clones in total; 63% of them show up just once. The top ten hold more than 1.5% of the sample.

General findings and caveats noted by the study authors: Compared with normal scalp, lesional scalp, particularly in alopecia totalis/universalis, had higher clonality and more expanded CD8+ clones, which suggests antigenic drive. Shared TCR sequences between patients were less evident than in mice, which may be partly attributable to HLA diversity in the patient population. Unlike mouse skin, where gammadelta T cells dominate, normal human skin contains resident alphabeta T cells that get sequenced too, which complicates analysis of the scalp TCR repertoire.

Recombination linked TRBV30 to TRBJ2-7, and possibly TRBD2, on 6 matching bases. The sequenced sample was CD4+ T cells sorted from blood, obtained at week 0. The TCR originated in a human donor with alopecia areata. The CDR3 reads as follows: CAWMVGREQYF. The nucleotide sequence is TGTGCCTGGATGGTGGGGAGGGAGCAGTACTTC.